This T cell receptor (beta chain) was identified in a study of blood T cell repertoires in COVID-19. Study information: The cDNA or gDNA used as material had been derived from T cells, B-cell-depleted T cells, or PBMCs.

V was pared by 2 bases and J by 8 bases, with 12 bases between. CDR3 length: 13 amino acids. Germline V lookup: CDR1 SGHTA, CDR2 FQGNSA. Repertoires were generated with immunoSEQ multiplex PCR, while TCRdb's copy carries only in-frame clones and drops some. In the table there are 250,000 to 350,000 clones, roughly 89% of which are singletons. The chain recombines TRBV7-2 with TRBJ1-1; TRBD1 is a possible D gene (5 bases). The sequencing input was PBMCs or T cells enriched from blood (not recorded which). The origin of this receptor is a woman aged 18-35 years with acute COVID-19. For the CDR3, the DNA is TGTGCCAGCAGCTTACGGGCGCAGGGCGAAGCTTTCTTT. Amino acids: CASSLRAQGEAFF.